This T cell receptor (beta chain) was found in a study of T cells in Graves' hyperthyroidism and ophthalmopathy (dated by TCRdb to the late 2010s). Broadly, across the study: Peripheral blood samples were taken at initial diagnosis, before any treatment was given. To identify TCR V-J signatures that set the groups apart, the researchers used a discovery cohort of more than 95 patients, made up of 40 to 45 with Graves' ophthalmopathy and 57 with stable Graves' hyperthyroidism. An independent validation cohort of under 20 hyperthyroidism patients and about 16 patients who later progressed to ophthalmopathy tested prospective prediction of ophthalmopathy. The roughly 91 discovery patients were randomly divided into training and test sets at a 7:3 ratio. Thyroid tissue and blood T-cell repertoires from six Graves' hyperthyroidism patients were also compared in the study. Following sampling, methimazole starting at 30 mg daily was given to hyperthyroidism patients, and high-dose intravenous methylprednisolone was given to ophthalmopathy patients. TCR Vbeta CDR3 sequencing of 130 to 150 peripheral blood samples (approximately 44 ophthalmopathy, 75 to 80 hyperthyroidism and approximately 17 progressor patients) is reported in the paper.

Ophthalmopathy patients had moderately to severely active disease, with a Clinical Activity Score of 3 or more, a NOSPECS grade of 4 or more, and a disease duration of less than 3 months. Patients with uncontrolled infections, other autoimmune diseases, pregnancy or lactation were excluded. Diagnoses were based on clinical symptoms, serum thyroxine and TRAb, thyroid ultrasound and orbital computed tomography. Ficoll-Paque density gradient centrifugation was used to isolate PBMCs from around 9.1 ml of fresh peripheral blood. Total RNA was extracted with Trizol reagent, and quality was checked on an Agilent 2100 Bioanalyzer. The TCR beta CDR3 regions were amplified from the RNA transcripts. The first round of RT-PCR for the TCR CDR3 was performed with the HTBI primer set and the Qiagen OneStep RT-PCR kit. Libraries were constructed in a second round of multiplex PCR, after which size selection and purification were performed. Sequencing of the libraries was done on an Illumina HiSeq2000 using paired-end 100 bp reads. In the paper's pipeline: SOAPnuke was used to process the raw data, removing reads that contained adapters or uncalled bases, had a mean Phred below 15, or lacked an exact match to the constant primer or identifier. COPE v1.2.5 was used to merge high-quality paired reads, and clonotypes were defined as unique nucleotide sequences. MiTCR v1.1 was used to align clonotypes to the IMGT TRBV, TRBD and TRBJ reference segments. The analysis was restricted to V-J combinations with a frequency above 0.0001, which together covered 99.2% of the repertoires. A TCS score was defined as the ratio between F50 (clonal expansion) and ExV (chaos), using BLOSUM62-based TCRdist between CDR3 peptides within each V-J. Welch's t-statistics and random forest reduced 500 to 550 V-J features to 13, which were used in a naive Bayes classifier (R e1071). Thyroid-blood repertoire similarity was quantified with the Morisita-Horn index. TCRdb reanalyzed the raw reads on its own, using fastp at Q25 for trimming and MiXCR for clone calling, and kept in-frame beta chains. Rows merge per CDR3 protein into single entries with the most common DNA and genes. TCRdb, not the original authors, processed these V and J calls. The sample records hundreds of thousands of distinct CDR3 sequences, approximately 14% of which are singletons. The ten largest clonotypes hold 4% to 5.5% of the sample.

In its sample, this clonotype was seen a few times. Its cognate antigen has yet to be identified. Per-nucleotide qualities are absent, and no much larger clonotype sits a single base away. Results the study describes overall, beyond this receptor: In validation, progression to ophthalmopathy was predicted by the model with 70.59% sensitivity and roughly 72% specificity, a median of about 6.4 months before onset. Most expanded thyroid clonotypes (frequency above 0.001) were also detected in blood, a finding suggesting that blood repertoires may reflect thyroid immune responses. No statistical method was used to fix the sample size in advance, and group allocation was not hidden from the investigators. Ophthalmopathy was separated from stable hyperthyroidism by a 13 V-J signature model, with 85% to 90% sensitivity and about 81% specificity obtained in cross-validation and 80%/75% obtained in testing.

Unmatched junction bases come to 3, with V trimmed by 0 bases and J by 0 bases. Taken from the germline V gene (reference sequence), the CDR1 and CDR2 loops are GTSNPN and SVGIG. The CDR3 spans 15 residues, from the cysteine through the phenylalanine. Here the CDR3 DNA is all that survives: 45 bases in frame from base 1. Specimen: blood. The chain is made from TRBV30 and TRBJ2-7, with 9 bases matching TRBD2. This receptor was identified in a woman in her thirties or forties with Graves' ophthalmopathy. The DNA reads TGTGCCTGGAGTGTATTTAGCGGGAGCTCCTACGAGCAGTACTTC. It specifies CAWSVFSGSSYEQYF.